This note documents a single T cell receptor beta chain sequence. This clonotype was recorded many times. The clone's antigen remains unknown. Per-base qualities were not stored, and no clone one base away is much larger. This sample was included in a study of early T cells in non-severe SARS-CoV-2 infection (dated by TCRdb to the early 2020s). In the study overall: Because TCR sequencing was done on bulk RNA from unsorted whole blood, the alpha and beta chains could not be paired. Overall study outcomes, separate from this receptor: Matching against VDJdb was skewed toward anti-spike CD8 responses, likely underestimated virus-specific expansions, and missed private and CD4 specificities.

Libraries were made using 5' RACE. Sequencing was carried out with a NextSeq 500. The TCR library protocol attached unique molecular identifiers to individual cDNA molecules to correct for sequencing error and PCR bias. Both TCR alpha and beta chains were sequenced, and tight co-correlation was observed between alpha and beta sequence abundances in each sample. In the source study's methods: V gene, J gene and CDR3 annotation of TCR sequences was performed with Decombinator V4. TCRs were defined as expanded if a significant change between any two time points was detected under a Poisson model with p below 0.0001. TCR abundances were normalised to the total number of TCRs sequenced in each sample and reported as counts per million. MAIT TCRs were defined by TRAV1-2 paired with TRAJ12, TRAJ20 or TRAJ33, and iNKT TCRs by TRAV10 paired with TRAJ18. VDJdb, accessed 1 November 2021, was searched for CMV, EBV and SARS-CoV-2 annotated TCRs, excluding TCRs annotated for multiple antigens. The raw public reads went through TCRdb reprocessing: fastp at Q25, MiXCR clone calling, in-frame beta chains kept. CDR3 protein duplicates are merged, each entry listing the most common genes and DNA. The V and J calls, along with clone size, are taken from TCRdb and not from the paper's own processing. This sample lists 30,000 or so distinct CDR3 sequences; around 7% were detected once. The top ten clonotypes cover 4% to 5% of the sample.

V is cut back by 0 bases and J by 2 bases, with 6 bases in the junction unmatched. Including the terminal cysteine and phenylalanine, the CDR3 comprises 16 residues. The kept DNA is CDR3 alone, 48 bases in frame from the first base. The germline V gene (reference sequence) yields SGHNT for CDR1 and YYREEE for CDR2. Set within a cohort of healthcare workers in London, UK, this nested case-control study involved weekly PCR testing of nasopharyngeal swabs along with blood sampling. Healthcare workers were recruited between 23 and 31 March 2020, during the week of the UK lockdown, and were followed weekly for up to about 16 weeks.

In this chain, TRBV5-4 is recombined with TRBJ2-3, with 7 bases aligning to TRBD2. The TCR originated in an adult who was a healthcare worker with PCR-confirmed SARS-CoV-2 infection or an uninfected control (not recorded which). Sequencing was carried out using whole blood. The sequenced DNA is TGTGCCAGCAGCTTGGGGGGCGGGAGTCCCACAGATACGCAGTATTTT. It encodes CASSLGGGSPTDTQYF.